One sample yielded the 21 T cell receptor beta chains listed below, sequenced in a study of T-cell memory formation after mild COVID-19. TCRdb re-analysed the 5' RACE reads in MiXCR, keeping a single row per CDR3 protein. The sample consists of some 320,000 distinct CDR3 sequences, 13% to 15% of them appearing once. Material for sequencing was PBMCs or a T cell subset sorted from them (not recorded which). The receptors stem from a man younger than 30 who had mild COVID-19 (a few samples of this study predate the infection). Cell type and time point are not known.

The CDR3 here is CASSLPDRQITDTQYF. DNA of the CDR3: TGTGCCAGCAGCCTCCCGGACAGACAGATCACAGATACGCAGTATTTT. The rearrangement joins TRBV9 to TRBJ2-3; D may be TRBD1 (6 bases). Trimming left V 4 bases short and J 2 bases short, with 17 bases between. The CDR3 is made up of 16 amino acids. Germline V gives CDR1 SGDLS, CDR2 YYNGEE.

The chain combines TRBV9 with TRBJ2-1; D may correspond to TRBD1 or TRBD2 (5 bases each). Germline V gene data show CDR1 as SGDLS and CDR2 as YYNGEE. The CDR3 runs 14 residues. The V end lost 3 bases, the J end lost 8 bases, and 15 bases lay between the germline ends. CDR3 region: CASSGGVGSHEQFF. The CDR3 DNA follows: TGTGCCAGCAGCGGAGGGGTCGGCAGCCATGAGCAGTTCTTC.

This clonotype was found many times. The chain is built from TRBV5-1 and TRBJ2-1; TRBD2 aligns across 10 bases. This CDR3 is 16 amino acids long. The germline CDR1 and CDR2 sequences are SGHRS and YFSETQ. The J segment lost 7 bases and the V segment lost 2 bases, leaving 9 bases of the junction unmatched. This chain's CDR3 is CASSFYSGGARNEQFF. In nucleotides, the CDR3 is TGCGCCAGCAGCTTTTACAGCGGGGGGGCCAGGAATGAGCAGTTCTTC.

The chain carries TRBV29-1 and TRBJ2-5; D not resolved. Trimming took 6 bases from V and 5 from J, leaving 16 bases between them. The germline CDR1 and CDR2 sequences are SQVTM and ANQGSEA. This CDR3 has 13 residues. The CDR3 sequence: CSVGPVISETQYF. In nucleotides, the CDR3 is TGCAGCGTCGGACCCGTCATCAGCGAGACCCAGTACTTC.

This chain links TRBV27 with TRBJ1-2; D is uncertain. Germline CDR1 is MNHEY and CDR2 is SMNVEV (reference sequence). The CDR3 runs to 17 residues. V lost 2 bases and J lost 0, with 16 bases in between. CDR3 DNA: TGTGCCAGCAGTTTACGCCCTCCGTGGTCAGCTAACTATGGCTACACCTTC. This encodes CASSLRPPWSANYGYTF.

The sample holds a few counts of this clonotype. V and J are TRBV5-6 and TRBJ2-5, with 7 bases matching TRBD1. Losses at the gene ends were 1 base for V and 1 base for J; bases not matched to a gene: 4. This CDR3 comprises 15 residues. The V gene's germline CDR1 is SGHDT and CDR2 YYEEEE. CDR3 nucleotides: TGTGCCAGCAGCTTGTTTGACAGGGCCCAAGAGACCCAGTACTTC. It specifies CASSLFDRAQETQYF.

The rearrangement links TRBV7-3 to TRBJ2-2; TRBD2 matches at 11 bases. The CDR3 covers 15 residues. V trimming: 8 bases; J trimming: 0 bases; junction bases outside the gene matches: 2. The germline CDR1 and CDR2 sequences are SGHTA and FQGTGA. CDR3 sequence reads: CASSTSGANTGELFF. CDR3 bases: TGTGCCAGCTCGACTAGCGGGGCGAACACCGGGGAGCTGTTTTTT.

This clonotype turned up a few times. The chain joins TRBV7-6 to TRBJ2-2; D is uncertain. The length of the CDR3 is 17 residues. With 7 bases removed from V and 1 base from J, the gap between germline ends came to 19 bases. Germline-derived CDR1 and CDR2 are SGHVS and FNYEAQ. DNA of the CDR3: TGTGCCAGCACCTCTCCCCGCGCAGTCCGGAACACCGGGGAGCTGTTTTTT. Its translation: CASTSPRAVRNTGELFF.

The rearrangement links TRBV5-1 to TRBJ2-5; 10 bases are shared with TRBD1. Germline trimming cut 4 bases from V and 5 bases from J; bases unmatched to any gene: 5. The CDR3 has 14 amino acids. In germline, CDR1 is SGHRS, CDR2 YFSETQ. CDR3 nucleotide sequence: TGCGCCAGCAGCCAGGACAGGGGGGAGGAGACCCAGTACTTC. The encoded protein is CASSQDRGEETQYF.

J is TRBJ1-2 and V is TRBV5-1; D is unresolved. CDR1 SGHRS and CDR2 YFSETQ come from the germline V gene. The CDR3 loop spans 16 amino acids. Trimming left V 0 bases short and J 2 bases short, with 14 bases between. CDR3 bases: TGCGCCAGCAGCTTGGTATCGGCAGGTGGGAACTATGGCTACACCTTC. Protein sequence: CASSLVSAGGNYGYTF.

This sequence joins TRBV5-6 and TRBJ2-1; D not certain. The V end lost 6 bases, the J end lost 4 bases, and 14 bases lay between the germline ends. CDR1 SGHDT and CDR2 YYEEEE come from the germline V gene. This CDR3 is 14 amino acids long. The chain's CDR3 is CASTKLMRYNEQFF. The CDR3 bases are TGTGCCAGCACCAAGCTTATGAGATACAATGAGCAGTTCTTC.

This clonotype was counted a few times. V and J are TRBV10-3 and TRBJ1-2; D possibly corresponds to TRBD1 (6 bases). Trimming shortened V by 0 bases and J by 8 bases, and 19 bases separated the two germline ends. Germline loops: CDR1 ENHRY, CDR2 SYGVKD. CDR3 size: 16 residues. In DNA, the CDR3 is TGTGCCATCAGTGAGTCGTCTATTCGACAGGTGGGGGGCTACACCTTC. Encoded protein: CAISESSIRQVGGYTF.

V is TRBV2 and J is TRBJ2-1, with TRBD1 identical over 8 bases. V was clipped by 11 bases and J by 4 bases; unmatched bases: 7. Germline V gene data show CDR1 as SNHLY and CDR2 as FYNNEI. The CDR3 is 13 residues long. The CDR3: CAARDRHYNEQFF. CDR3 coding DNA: TGTGCCGCCCGGGACAGGCATTACAATGAGCAGTTCTTC.

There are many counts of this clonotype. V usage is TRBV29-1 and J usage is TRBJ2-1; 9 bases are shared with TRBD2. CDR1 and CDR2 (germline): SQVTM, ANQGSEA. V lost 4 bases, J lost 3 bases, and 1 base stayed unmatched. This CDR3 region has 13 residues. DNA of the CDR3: TGCAGCGTTGTGACTAGCGGCTACAATGAGCAGTTCTTC. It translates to CSVVTSGYNEQFF.

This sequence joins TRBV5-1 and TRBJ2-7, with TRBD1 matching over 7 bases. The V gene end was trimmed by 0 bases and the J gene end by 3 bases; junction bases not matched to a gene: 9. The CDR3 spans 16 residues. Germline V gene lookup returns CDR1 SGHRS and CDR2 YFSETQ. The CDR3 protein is CASSLAWDRPYYEQYF. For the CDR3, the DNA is TGCGCCAGCAGCTTGGCCTGGGACAGACCCTACTACGAGCAGTACTTC. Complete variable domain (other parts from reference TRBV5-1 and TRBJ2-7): KAGVTQTPRYLIKTRGQQVTLSCSPISGHRSVSWYQQTPGQGLQFLFEYFSETQRNKGNFPGRFSGRQFSNSRSEMNVSTLELGDSALYLCASSLAWDRPYYEQYFGPGTRLTVT.

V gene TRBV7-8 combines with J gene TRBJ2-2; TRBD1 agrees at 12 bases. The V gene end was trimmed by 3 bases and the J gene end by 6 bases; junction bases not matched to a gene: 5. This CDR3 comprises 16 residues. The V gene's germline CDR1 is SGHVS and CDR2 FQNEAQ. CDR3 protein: CASSLGGTGGSGELFF. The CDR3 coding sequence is TGTGCCAGCAGCTTGGGGGGGACAGGGGGCTCCGGGGAGCTGTTTTTT.

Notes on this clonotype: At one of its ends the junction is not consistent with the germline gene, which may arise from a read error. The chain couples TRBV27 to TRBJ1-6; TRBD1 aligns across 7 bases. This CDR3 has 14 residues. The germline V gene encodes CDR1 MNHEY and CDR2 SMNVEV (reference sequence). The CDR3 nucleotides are TGTGCCAGCAGTGTATCAGGGGGTAATTCACCCCTCCACTTT. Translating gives CASSVSGGNSPLHF.

The DNA of the CDR3 is TGTGCCAGCAGCTTAGCGTCACCCGACAGGGATACGCAGTATTTT. The encoded protein is CASSLASPDRDTQYF. V usage is TRBV7-9 and J usage is TRBJ2-3, with D tentatively TRBD1 (6 bases). CDR3 length: 15 residues. V was pared by 0 bases and J by 6 bases, with 13 bases between. Germline CDR1 reads SEHNR; CDR2 reads FQNEAQ (reference sequence).

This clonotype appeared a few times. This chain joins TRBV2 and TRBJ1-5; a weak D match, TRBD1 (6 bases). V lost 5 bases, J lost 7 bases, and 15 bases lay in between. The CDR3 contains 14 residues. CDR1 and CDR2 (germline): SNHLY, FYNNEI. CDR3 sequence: CASSRQVVSQPQHF. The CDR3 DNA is TGTGCCAGCAGTCGACAGGTTGTAAGCCAGCCCCAGCATTTT.

The CDR3 bases are TGCGCCAGCAGCCGCACGCTAGCGGCGCAAGAGACCCAGTACTTC. Translation: CASSRTLAAQETQYF. This chain connects TRBV4-3 to TRBJ2-5; 7 nucleotides match TRBD2. Germline CDR1 and CDR2: LGHNA and YSLEER. There are 15 residues in the CDR3. V dropped 4 bases and J dropped 2; count of bases not matched to a gene: 7.

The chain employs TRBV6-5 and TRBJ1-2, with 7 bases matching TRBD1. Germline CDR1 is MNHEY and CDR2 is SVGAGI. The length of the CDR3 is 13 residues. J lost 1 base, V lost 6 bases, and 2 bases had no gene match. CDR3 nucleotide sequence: TGTGCCAGCAGCGGACAGGTTAACTATGGCTACACCTTC. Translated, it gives CASSGQVNYGYTF.